Shown below are 15 T cell receptor beta chains from a single sample sequenced in a study of Tregs in tolerant kidney transplant recipients. Antigens for these TCRs are unknown. Profiling relied on immunoSEQ multiplex PCR, and the TCRdb table lists in-frame clones only, not all of them. Of approximately 8,700 clones in the sample, roughly 44% are singletons; the top ten hold about 5.3%. Sequences were obtained from CD4+ T cells from blood cultured with allogeneic cells. The receptors were sampled from a human donor in good health.

This clone showed up just a few times. The V call is TRBV20-1, the J call TRBJ1-1; no reliable D call. V shed 7 bases and J shed 1 base, with 7 bases lying between them. The CDR3 is 11 amino acids. CDR1 is DFQATT, CDR2 SNEGSKA, per germline (reference sequence). CDR3: CSGLGNTEAFF. CDR3 bases: TGCAGTGGGCTGGGGAACACTGAAGCTTTCTTT.

The chain uses TRBV11-3 and TRBJ2-1, with D uncertain. There are 15 residues in the CDR3. CDR1 and CDR2 (germline): SGHNT, YENEEA. Between the trimmed V and J ends, which lost 1 base and 0 bases, there was a span of 7 bases. The CDR3 sequence: CASSLGGSSYNEQFF. The DNA of the CDR3 is TGTGCCAGCAGCTTAGGCGGAAGCTCCTACAATGAGCAGTTCTTC.

This clone was counted ten times or more. The chain joins TRBV5-1 to TRBJ2-5, with 14 bases lining up with TRBD2. Germline V CDR1 and CDR2: SGHRS, YFSETQ. The CDR3 sequence is 18 residues long. V shed 7 bases and J 2 bases; nucleotides not matched to a gene: 13. The CDR3 here is CASADGGLAGVGQETQYF. As DNA, the CDR3 is TGCGCCAGCGCCGACGGGGGACTAGCGGGAGTGGGGCAAGAGACCCAGTACTTC.

The chain combines TRBV6-9 with TRBJ1-2; possible D gene TRBD1, 5 bases. The length of the CDR3 is 11 residues. V was shortened by 6 bases and J by 12 bases, with 14 bases between the two germline ends. CDR1 is MNHGY, CDR2 SVAAGI, per germline. DNA of the CDR3: TGTGCCAGCAGCCGTGGTGACAGACACACCTTC. Translating it yields CASSRGDRHTF.

The rearrangement links TRBV7-2 to TRBJ1-3; D call uncertain. Trimming cost V 3 bases and J 6 bases, with 9 bases left between them. The CDR3 is 13 residues long. The germline CDR1 and CDR2 sequences are SGHTA and FQGNSA. As DNA, the CDR3 is TGTGCCAGCAGCTTTCGTTACGCAAACACCATATATTTT. Amino acids: CASSFRYANTIYF.

CDR3 coding DNA: TGCAGCGTATCACGTCGGACCTCAACTAATGAAAAACTGTTTTTT. Protein sequence: CSVSRRTSTNEKLFF. The V call is TRBV29-1, the J call TRBJ1-4; D uncertain. Trimming pared 6 bases from V and 0 bases from J, leaving 14 bases between. Germline CDR1 reads SQVTM; CDR2 reads ANQGSEA. This CDR3 has 15 amino acids. Complete variable domain (other parts from reference TRBV29-1 and TRBJ1-4): SAVISQKPSRDICQRGTSLTIQCQVDSQVTMMFWYRQQPGQSLTLIATANQGSEATYESGFVIDKFPISRPNLTFSTLTVSNMSPEDSSIYLCSVSRRTSTNEKLFFGSGTQLSVL.

This clone was counted a few times. CDR3 loop: CASSPRPKHYEQYF. CDR3 in DNA: TGTGCCAGCAGCCCCCGGCCAAAACACTACGAGCAGTACTTC. V is TRBV7-2 and J is TRBJ2-7; the D is unclear. Trimming took off 5 bases at V and 3 bases at J, with 14 bases between the two ends. The CDR3 has 14 residues. Looked up from germline, CDR1 is SGHTA and CDR2 is FQGNSA.

This clone was recorded a few times. This chain links TRBV6-8 with TRBJ1-4, with D tentatively TRBD1 (5 bases). Per germline, CDR1 MNHGY and CDR2 SAAAGT. V dropped 3 bases and J dropped 4 bases, with 15 bases sitting between them. This CDR3 region has 16 residues. DNA of the CDR3: TGTGCCAGCAGTTATAAGCAGGGACGGGGTAATGAAAAACTGTTTTTT. It is translated as CASSYKQGRGNEKLFF.

This clone was seen a handful of times. The V and J genes are TRBV30 and TRBJ2-3; D may be TRBD2 (7 bases). This CDR3 comprises 14 residues. With 2 bases removed from V and 1 base from J, the gap between germline ends came to 10 bases. Germline V CDR1 and CDR2: GTSNPN, SVGIG (reference sequence). CDR3 amino acids: CAWSLGGGTDTQYF. CDR3 nucleotides: TGTGCCTGGAGTTTAGGGGGGGGCACAGATACGCAGTATTTT.

This clone turned up a few times. This rearrangement joins TRBV11-2 to TRBJ2-1, with a weak D call TRBD2 (6 bases). Trimming removed 2 bases from V and 9 bases from J, with 23 bases in between. The germline gives CDR1 SGHAT, CDR2 FQNNGV. There are 17 residues in the CDR3. CDR3 region: CASSLMGPGTSTGEQFF. DNA for the CDR3: TGTGCCAGCAGCTTAATGGGGCCCGGGACTTCCACCGGTGAGCAGTTCTTC.

By sample fraction, this clone is medium-sized. CDR3 amino acids: CASSQDRNNQPQHF. The DNA for the CDR3 is TGTGCCAGCAGCCAGGACAGAAACAATCAGCCCCAGCATTTT. This chain connects TRBV7-2 to TRBJ1-5; D might be TRBD1 (6 bases). This CDR3 has 14 residues. CDR1 SGHTA and CDR2 FQGNSA come from the germline V gene. Between the trimmed V and J ends, which lost 5 bases and 3 bases, there was a span of 11 bases. The variable domain in full, with the rest retrieved from reference TRBV7-2 and TRBJ1-5, is GAGVSQSPSNKVTEKGKDVELRCDPISGHTALYWYRQSLGQGLEFLIYFQGNSAPDKSGLPSDRFSAERTGGSVSTLTIQRTQQEDSAVYLCASSQDRNNQPQHFGDGTRLSIL.

In its sample, this clone was seen a few times. This sample also contains other DNA sequences that code for the same CDR3. V usage is TRBV6-5 and J usage is TRBJ2-7; 7 bases match TRBD1. Germline V gene data show CDR1 as MNHEY and CDR2 as SVGAGI. Trimming took 5 bases from V and 5 from J; bases not matched to a gene: 3. The CDR3 has 12 amino acids. In DNA form, the CDR3 reads TGTGCCAGCAGTCGTACAGGGGACGAGCAGTACTTC. Translation: CASSRTGDEQYF.

In DNA, the CDR3 is TGTGCCAGCAGCCTCGGACAGTTATTAACCACAGATACGCAGTATTTT. Its translation is CASSLGQLLTTDTQYF. The chain joins TRBV11-2 to TRBJ2-3; D is possibly TRBD1 (6 bases). Germline lookup yields CDR1 SGHAT and CDR2 FQNNGV. V was pared by 5 bases and J by 2 bases, with 17 bases between. The CDR3 totals 16 residues.

The rearrangement uses TRBV2 and TRBJ1-2; D ambiguous. This CDR3 is 13 amino acids long. Germline loops: CDR1 SNHLY, CDR2 FYNNEI. The V end was cut by 2 bases, the J end by 4 bases, with 8 bases between. CDR3 in DNA: TGTGCCAGCAGTGAACTGGGCCTCTATGGCTACACCTTC. Its protein is CASSELGLYGYTF.

This rearrangement joins TRBV11-3 to TRBJ2-5, with 11 bases fitting TRBD2. CDR3 length equals 17 residues. Germline lookup yields CDR1 SGHNT and CDR2 YENEEA. V gave up 1 base and J gave up 9 bases; unmatched junction bases: 13. CDR3 residues: CASSLVGTSGHNIAQYF. As DNA, the CDR3 is TGTGCCAGCAGCTTAGTCGGGACTAGCGGCCACAATATCGCCCAGTACTTC.